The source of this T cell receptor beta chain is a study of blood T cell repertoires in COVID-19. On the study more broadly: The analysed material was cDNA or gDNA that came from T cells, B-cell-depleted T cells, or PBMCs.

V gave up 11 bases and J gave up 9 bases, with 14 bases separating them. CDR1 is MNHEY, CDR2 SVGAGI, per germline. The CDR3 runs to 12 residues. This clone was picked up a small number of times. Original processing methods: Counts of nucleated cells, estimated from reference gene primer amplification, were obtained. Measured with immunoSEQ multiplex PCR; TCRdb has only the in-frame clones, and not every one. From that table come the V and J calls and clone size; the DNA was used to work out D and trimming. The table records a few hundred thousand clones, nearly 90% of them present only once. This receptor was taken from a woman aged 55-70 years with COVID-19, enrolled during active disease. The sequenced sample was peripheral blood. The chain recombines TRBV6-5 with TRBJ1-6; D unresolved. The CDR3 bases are TGTGCCCCCAACGGGGTTCGTTCACCCCTCCACTTT. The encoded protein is CAPNGVRSPLHF.